The following is a T cell receptor (beta chain) sequence with its context. Its antigen is as yet unknown. Via MiXCR, TCRdb re-called the 5' RACE reads, giving one row per CDR3 protein. The sample lists hundreds of thousands of distinct CDR3 sequences, 25% to 30% seen once, with approximately 15% in the top ten. Per the germline V gene, CDR1 is LNHNV and CDR2 is YYDKDF (reference sequence). V lost 0 bases and J lost 2, with 13 bases in between. There are 17 residues in the CDR3. This sample is drawn from a study of T-cell memory formation after mild COVID-19. Across the whole study: The TCR clusters were mostly specific to one donor. Study-wide results and caveats: Clones that shrank (day 15 to 85) were balanced CD4/CD8, whereas later expanders leaned CD4+. Largely, contracting CD4+ clones fell within CM and EM, and contracting CD8+ clones within EMRA. Some SARS-CoV-2-responding clones were already detected in memory before infection.

The TCR comes from an adult woman who had mild COVID-19 (a few samples of this study predate the infection). Cell type and time point are not known. The rearrangement joins TRBV15 to TRBJ2-2, with D possibly being TRBD2 (6 bases). The sample was PBMCs or a T cell subset sorted from them (not recorded which). As DNA, the CDR3 is TGTGCCACCAGCAGAGAGGCCGGGGGACTTAACACCGGGGAGCTGTTTTTT. Residues: CATSREAGGLNTGELFF.